This T cell receptor (beta chain) was obtained from a study of EBV T-cell therapy then PD-1 blockade in nasopharyngeal carcinoma. Sequencing used immunoSEQ multiplex PCR; TCRdb keeps in-frame clones, though not all of them. The repertoire includes around 22,000 clones, approximately 83% of them detected once, and less than 25% sits in the top ten. Germline CDR1 SGHNT, CDR2 YYREEE (reference sequence). Trimming shortened V by 4 bases and J by 3 bases, and 8 bases separated the two germline ends. This CDR3 contains 12 residues. As concerns this clone: No antigen is known for it.

The treatment here: AdE1-LMPpoly-expanded autologous EBV-specific T-cell therapy followed by anti-PD-1 nivolumab. The sequence was obtained from a middle-aged man with nasopharyngeal carcinoma. This chain connects TRBV5-4 to TRBJ2-7, with D perhaps matching TRBD2 (5 bases). The sample in question was CD8+ T cells from blood, obtained at day -245 from a patient whose treatment included autologous EBV-specific T cells and nivolumab. The CDR3 DNA sequence: TGTGCCAGCAGCCAACTAGGCTACGAGCAGTACTTC. Protein: CASSQLGYEQYF.